One and the same sample provided the 26 T cell receptor beta chains below, sequenced in a study of blood T cell repertoires in COVID-19. Some clones are missing from TCRdb's copy, which holds only in-frame ones; the method was immunoSEQ multiplex PCR. The profile shows roughly 270,000 clones, around 80% of them singletons. The sequencing input was PBMCs or T cells enriched from blood (not recorded which). The receptors here all came from a man aged 35 to 55 who had been exposed to COVID-19.

This chain links TRBV5-6 with TRBJ1-1; no clear D gene. Germline V gene lookup returns CDR1 SGHDT and CDR2 YYEEEE. This CDR3 comprises 17 residues. The V and J ends lost 3 bases and 0 bases respectively, with 18 bases between them. The CDR3 is CASSSRSSYNLNTEAFF. The DNA of the CDR3 is TGTGCCAGCAGCTCTAGGTCTAGCTATAACTTGAACACTGAAGCTTTCTTT.

The rearrangement joins TRBV18 to TRBJ1-2, with D possibly being TRBD1 (6 bases). CDR1 and CDR2 (germline): KGHSH, LQKENI. The CDR3 loop spans 16 amino acids. V was cut by 2 bases and J by 0 bases, with 13 bases left in between. The chain's CDR3 is CASSPGRQEANYGYTF. Written as DNA, the CDR3 is TGTGCCAGCTCACCAGGTAGACAGGAAGCTAACTATGGCTACACCTTC.

V gene TRBV4-1 combines with J gene TRBJ2-2; TRBD1 agrees at 8 bases. Per germline, CDR1 MGHRA and CDR2 YSYEKL. V was clipped by 5 bases and J by 1 base; unmatched bases: 6. The CDR3 length is 16 residues. The CDR3 sequence: CASSTGTGVNTGELFF. In nucleotides, the CDR3 is TGCGCCAGCAGCACAGGGACAGGCGTGAACACCGGGGAGCTGTTTTTT.

The chain couples TRBV19 to TRBJ2-1, with 10 bases matching TRBD1. The length of the CDR3 is 18 residues. CDR1 is LNHDA, CDR2 SQIVND, per germline (reference sequence). J gave up 0 bases and V 5 bases, and 10 bases lay outside the gene matches. The CDR3 sequence is CASSPRDRGGSSYNEQFF. The CDR3 DNA reads TGTGCCAGTAGTCCCCGGGACAGGGGAGGGAGCTCCTACAATGAGCAGTTCTTC.

The rearrangement uses TRBV3-1 (or the pseudogene TRBV3-2) and TRBJ1-1, with D perhaps TRBD1 (6 bases). Germline V gene lookup returns CDR1 LGHDT and CDR2 YNNKEL (reference sequence). Trimming pared 4 bases from V and 7 bases from J, leaving 10 bases between. The CDR3 contains 12 residues. CDR3 nucleotide sequence: TGTGCCAGCAGCCGGGGGCAAGGTGAAGCTTTCTTT. The encoded protein is CASSRGQGEAFF.

The gene calls are TRBV7-6 and TRBJ1-6; the match to TRBD1 covers 10 bases. Germline assignment: CDR1 SGHVS and CDR2 FNYEAQ. V shed 0 bases and J 8 bases; nucleotides not matched to a gene: 4. The CDR3 consists of 16 residues. CDR3 residues: CASSLAGGTGDSPLHF. In DNA, the CDR3 is TGTGCCAGCAGCTTAGCTGGGGGGACAGGGGATTCACCCCTCCACTTT.

V usage is TRBV6-5 and J usage is TRBJ2-5, with D perhaps matching TRBD1 (6 bases). The CDR3 is 14 residues long. Germline V gene data show CDR1 as MNHEY and CDR2 as SVGAGI. V lost 4 bases to trimming and J lost 4 bases, with 13 bases between them. Written as DNA, the CDR3 is TGTGCCAGCAGTTTCACTAGAGGGGGAGAGACCCAGTACTTC. Its protein is CASSFTRGGETQYF.

Only one count was recorded for this clone. The rearrangement uses TRBV7-9 and TRBJ2-5, with D perhaps TRBD2 (7 bases). V was trimmed by 1 base and J by 5 bases, leaving 17 bases between them. Per the germline V gene, CDR1 is SEHNR and CDR2 is FQNEAQ (reference sequence). This CDR3 has 16 amino acids. Written as DNA, the CDR3 is TGTGCCAGCAGCTTAGAGGGGGACTACAGGGTGGAGACCCAGTACTTC. This encodes CASSLEGDYRVETQYF.

The V and J genes are TRBV19 and TRBJ2-6; D remains unclear. Germline V gives CDR1 LNHDA, CDR2 SQIVND (reference sequence). With 5 bases removed from V and 4 bases from J, the gap between germline ends came to 6 bases. The CDR3 covers 13 residues. In nucleotides, the CDR3 is TGTGCCAGTAGTCAATCAGGGGCCAACGTCCTGACTTTC. Protein: CASSQSGANVLTF.

This clone appeared a few times. V usage is TRBV19 and J usage is TRBJ1-5, with a possible D match to TRBD1 (6 bases). The CDR3 runs to 13 residues. Trimming pared 3 bases from V and 7 bases from J, leaving 10 bases between. CDR1 is LNHDA and CDR2 is SQIVND in the germline V gene (reference sequence). CDR3 amino acids: CASSISGAQPQHF. The CDR3 nucleotides are TGTGCCAGTAGTATTTCAGGGGCCCAGCCCCAGCATTTT.

V and J are TRBV7-8 and TRBJ1-2; 11 nucleotides line up with TRBD1. The germline V gene encodes CDR1 SGHVS and CDR2 FQNEAQ. This CDR3 is built from 17 residues. V dropped 3 bases and J dropped 5; count of bases not matched to a gene: 11. The CDR3 region is CASSLDSRDRGWYGYTF. In nucleotides, the CDR3 is TGTGCCAGCAGCTTGGACTCCCGGGACAGGGGGTGGTATGGCTACACCTTC.

The chain employs TRBV10-3 and TRBJ2-3, with D possibly TRBD1 on 6 matching bases. Germline values: CDR1 ENHRY, CDR2 SYGVKD. V lost 3 bases and J 5 bases, leaving 9 bases between the germline ends. The CDR3 consists of 13 residues. CDR3: CAISDGGIDTQYF. The DNA for the CDR3 is TGTGCCATCAGTGATGGGGGCATAGATACGCAGTATTTT.

This sequence joins TRBV11-2 and TRBJ2-7; a possible D gene is TRBD1 (5 bases). This CDR3 has 13 amino acids. The V and J ends lost 3 bases and 4 bases respectively, with 10 bases between them. Germline CDR1 is SGHAT and CDR2 is FQNNGV. CDR3 bases: TGTGCCAGCAGCTTCACAGGAGAGTACGAGCAGTACTTC. Its protein product is CASSFTGEYEQYF.

This chain connects TRBV7-9 to TRBJ1-1; D is possibly TRBD1 (6 bases). The CDR3 runs 14 residues. Trimming took off 4 bases at V and 1 base at J, with 10 bases between the two ends. Germline V gives CDR1 SEHNR, CDR2 FQNEAQ (reference sequence). The CDR3, as DNA: TGTGCCAGCAGCTACATGGGGGCGAACACTGAAGCTTTCTTT. It codes for CASSYMGANTEAFF.

The J gene is TRBJ2-3, the V gene TRBV19; 11 positions match TRBD2. This CDR3 has 17 residues. Germline V CDR1 and CDR2: LNHDA, SQIVND (reference sequence). With 5 bases clipped from V and 0 bases from J, the junction kept 7 bases outside the gene matches. CDR3: CASSRTSGGASTDTQYF. As DNA, the CDR3 is TGTGCCAGTAGTCGTACTAGCGGGGGTGCTAGCACAGATACGCAGTATTTT.

The V and J genes are TRBV29-1 and TRBJ2-3; D not resolved. This CDR3 comprises 13 residues. Trimming pared 0 bases from V and 2 bases from J, leaving 6 bases between. Germline assignment: CDR1 SQVTM and CDR2 ANQGSEA. The CDR3 DNA sequence: TGCAGCGTTGAAGACACCTACACAGATACGCAGTATTTT. It yields the protein CSVEDTYTDTQYF.

J is TRBJ1-2 and V is TRBV30; D not certain. Deletions cut 6 bases from V and 8 bases from J, with 22 bases between. Germline lookup yields CDR1 GTSNPN and CDR2 SVGIG (reference sequence). The CDR3 has 14 residues. CDR3 DNA sequence: TGTGCCTGTAATTTTAGGACTATGGGTGGCGGCTACACCTTC. This translates into CACNFRTMGGGYTF.

CDR3 DNA: TGTGCCAGCAGCTTAGTTAATGCCGGGGAGCTGTTTTTT. Amino acid sequence: CASSLVNAGELFF. This chain links TRBV13 with TRBJ2-2; the D is unclear. With 1 base removed from V and 6 bases from J, the gap between germline ends came to 6 bases. In germline, CDR1 is PRHDT, CDR2 FYEKMQ (reference sequence). The CDR3 runs 13 residues.

This clone has just a few counts. V gene TRBV6-6 combines with J gene TRBJ2-7, with TRBD2 identical over 10 bases. CDR1 is MNHNY and CDR2 is SVGAGI in the germline V gene (reference sequence). The J segment lost 3 bases and the V segment lost 5 bases, leaving 7 bases of the junction unmatched. The CDR3 has 15 amino acids. CDR3 DNA: TGTGCCAGCAGTGACCCTAGCGGGAGCGTCTACGAGCAGTACTTC. It translates to CASSDPSGSVYEQYF.

This sequence joins TRBV19 and TRBJ1-3, with 7 bases matching TRBD1. The germline gives CDR1 LNHDA, CDR2 SQIVND (reference sequence). The V and J ends lost 9 bases and 5 bases, in that order; junction bases with no gene match: 7. CDR3 length: 13 amino acids. This CDR3 reads CASTGDARNTIYF. CDR3 coding DNA: TGTGCCAGCACAGGGGATGCGAGAAACACCATATATTTT. The entire variable domain, with the rest obtained from reference TRBV19 and TRBJ1-3, is as follows: DGGITQSPKYLFRKEGQNVTLSCEQNLNHDAMYWYRQDPGQGLRLIYYSQIVNDFQKGDIAEGYSVSREKKESFPLTVTSAQKNPTAFYLCASTGDARNTIYFGEGSWLTVV.

This clone was observed a handful of times. The chain couples TRBV19 to TRBJ1-3, with D perhaps matching TRBD1 (5 bases). Germline loops: CDR1 LNHDA, CDR2 SQIVND (reference sequence). Deletions cut 6 bases from V and 2 bases from J, with 11 bases between. The CDR3 has 14 residues. CDR3 DNA: TGTGCCAGTAGCGCCAGGGTTGCTGGAAACACCATATATTTT. Residues: CASSARVAGNTIYF. The full variable domain, completed using reference TRBV19 and TRBJ1-3, is DGGITQSPKYLFRKEGQNVTLSCEQNLNHDAMYWYRQDPGQGLRLIYYSQIVNDFQKGDIAEGYSVSREKKESFPLTVTSAQKNPTAFYLCASSARVAGNTIYFGEGSWLTVV.

The rearrangement uses TRBV11-2 and TRBJ2-3, with unresolved D. Germline V gene lookup returns CDR1 SGHAT and CDR2 FQNNGV. The CDR3 extends over 11 amino acids. V was trimmed by 5 bases and J by 6 bases, leaving 6 bases between them. The CDR3 loop is CASSHADTQYF. In nucleotides, the CDR3 is TGTGCCAGCAGCCATGCGGATACGCAGTATTTT.

The gene calls are TRBV6-5 and TRBJ1-2; TRBD1 agrees at 7 bases. The CDR3 runs 14 residues. Germline values: CDR1 MNHEY, CDR2 SVGAGI. The V segment lost 7 bases and the J segment 3 bases; nucleotides outside the gene matches: 8. DNA of the CDR3: TGTGCCAGCAATAAACAGGGGCGGTACTATGGCTACACCTTC. Its protein product is CASNKQGRYYGYTF.

This chain connects TRBV19 to TRBJ2-1; 10 nucleotides agree with TRBD2. The germline gives CDR1 LNHDA, CDR2 SQIVND (reference sequence). This CDR3 has 16 amino acids. V lost 1 base and J lost 9; bases outside the gene matches: 9. The CDR3 coding sequence is TGTGCCAGTAGTATAGGATTAGCGGGAGGCCTTAGTGAGCAGTTCTTC. It encodes CASSIGLAGGLSEQFF.

This clone was seen only a few times. This chain connects TRBV19 to TRBJ2-3, with TRBD1 identical over 9 bases. The CDR3 contains 14 residues. From germline, CDR1 is LNHDA and CDR2 SQIVND (reference sequence). Trimming took 5 bases from V and 0 from J; bases not matched to a gene: 0. The CDR3 DNA reads TGTGCCAGTAGTGGGACAGGGAGCACAGATACGCAGTATTTT. Protein: CASSGTGSTDTQYF.

V usage is TRBV29-1 and J usage is TRBJ1-3; D remains ambiguous. With 4 bases removed from V and 0 bases from J, the gap between germline ends came to 13 bases. CDR3 length: 15 residues. Looked up from germline, CDR1 is SQVTM and CDR2 is ANQGSEA. The CDR3: CSVVPGTNSGNTIYF. The CDR3 nucleotides are TGCAGCGTTGTTCCAGGCACGAACTCTGGAAACACCATATATTTT.